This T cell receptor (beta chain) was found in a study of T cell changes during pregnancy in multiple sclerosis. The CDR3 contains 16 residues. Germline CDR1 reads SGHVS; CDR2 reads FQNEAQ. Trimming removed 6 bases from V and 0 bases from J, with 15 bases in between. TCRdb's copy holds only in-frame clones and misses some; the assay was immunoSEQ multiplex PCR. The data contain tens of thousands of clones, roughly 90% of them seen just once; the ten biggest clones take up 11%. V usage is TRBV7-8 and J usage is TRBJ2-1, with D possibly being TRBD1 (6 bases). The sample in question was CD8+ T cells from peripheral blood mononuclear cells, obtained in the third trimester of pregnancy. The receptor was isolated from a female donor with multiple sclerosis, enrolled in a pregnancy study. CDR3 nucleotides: TGTGCCAGCAGTGTTTGGGGGCACAGCTCCTACAATGAGCAGTTCTTC. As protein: CASSVWGHSSYNEQFF.